These T cell receptor beta chains were read from a single sample in a study of blood T cell repertoires in COVID-19. Clones were sequenced by immunoSEQ multiplex PCR, and TCRdb holds only the in-frame ones, with some missing. The repertoire includes hundreds of thousands of clones, approximately 90% of them detected once, and about 8.9% sits in the top ten. Sequencing was carried out using PBMCs or T cells enriched from blood (not recorded which). The receptors here all came from a woman between 18 and 29 years old who had recovered from COVID-19. Each CDR3 is given with its conserved first and last residue. Fields, in order: CDR3 protein, CDR3 DNA, D gene, clone size, J gene, V gene. A D gene is named only where the DNA matches it firmly. The size of a clone is reported for some rows only, either as once, few or many, or as a class for expanded clones.

CASSLAPSSGEQYF TGTGCCAGCAGCTTAGCCCCCTCTAGCGGCGAGCAGTACTTC TRBD2 . TRBJ2-7 TRBV11-3
CASSPGTSGSGPPYEQYF TGCGCCAGCAGCCCCGGGACTAGCGGGAGCGGCCCACCCTACGAGCAGTACTTC TRBD2 few TRBJ2-7 TRBV5-1
CASSWGQGDGNTEAFF TGTGCCAGCAGCTGGGGACAGGGGGACGGGAACACTGAAGCTTTCTTT TRBD1 . TRBJ1-1 TRBV7-2
CASSPTNTGELFF TGTGCCAGCAGCCCAACGAACACCGGGGAGCTGTTTTTT . . TRBJ2-2 TRBV14
CASSTDYQETQYF TGCGCCAGCAGCACGGACTACCAAGAGACCCAGTACTTC . . TRBJ2-5 TRBV4-3
CASSQSWAGVQYF TGCGCCAGCAGCCAATCCTGGGCAGGCGTGCAGTATTTT . . TRBJ2-3 TRBV4-1
CASQDQRGGELFF TGCGCCAGCCAGGACCAGCGGGGCGGGGAGCTGTTTTTT TRBD2 . TRBJ2-2 TRBV5-1
CASSFVPRDTYGYTF TGTGCCAGCAGCTTTGTACCCAGGGATACCTATGGCTACACCTTC . . TRBJ1-2 TRBV7-2
CASSVGQAFYGYTF TGTGCCAGCAGCGTCGGACAGGCCTTCTATGGCTACACCTTC TRBD1 . TRBJ1-2 TRBV9
CASSVASGPYNEQFF TGTGCCAGCAGCGTAGCTAGCGGGCCCTACAATGAGCAGTTCTTC TRBD2 . TRBJ2-1 TRBV7-2
CASRLTGGRGGYTF TGTGCCAGCAGGCTGACAGGGGGCAGGGGTGGCTACACCTTC TRBD1 . TRBJ1-2 TRBV27
CASSQDLGLFLTQYF TGCGCCAGCAGCCAAGATCTCGGTCTTTTCCTTACGCAGTATTTT . . TRBJ2-3 TRBV4-3
CASSMGRGNYGYTF TGTGCCAGCAGTATGGGTAGGGGGAACTATGGCTACACCTTC . . TRBJ1-2 TRBV28
CASSLSSPRSNSPLHF TGTGCCAGCAGCTTAAGTTCTCCGAGAAGTAATTCACCCCTCCACTTT . once TRBJ1-6 TRBV7-6
CASSLGASGRPLAKNIQYF TGTGCCAGCAGCTTAGGGGCTAGCGGGAGACCCCTAGCCAAAAACATTCAGTACTTC TRBD2 . TRBJ2-4 TRBV7-2
CASSQDRGSTDTQYF TGCGCCAGCAGCCAAGATAGGGGTAGCACAGATACGCAGTATTTT . . TRBJ2-3 TRBV4-3
CAISESDGGATYEQYF TGTGCCATCAGTGAGTCTGACGGGGGGGCTACCTACGAGCAGTACTTC TRBD2 . TRBJ2-7 TRBV10-3
CATSRSGQGRIF TGTGCCACCAGCAGAAGCGGACAGGGGAGGATCTTC TRBD1 . TRBJ2-1 TRBV15
CASSVLDSLEQFF TGTGCCAGCAGCGTCCTGGACAGTTTGGAGCAGTTCTTC . . TRBJ2-1 TRBV13
CASSQDRRVVGNSPLHF TGCGCCAGCAGCCAAGATCGACGGGTTGTCGGTAATTCACCCCTCCACTTT . once TRBJ1-6 TRBV4-3
CASSPRHTGGSEQYF TGTGCCAGTAGTCCCCGCCACACCGGGGGATCCGAGCAGTACTTC . . TRBJ2-7 TRBV19
CASSLGGQGFSYGYTF TGTGCCAGCAGTTTGGGGGGACAGGGTTTTTCCTATGGCTACACCTTC TRBD1 . TRBJ1-2 TRBV28
CASSPGLAGGGELFF TGTGCCAGCAGCCCCGGACTAGCGGGAGGCGGGGAGCTGTTTTTT TRBD2 once TRBJ2-2 TRBV7-3
CASSQPTDRLDGYTF TGCGCCAGCAGCCAACCCACGGACAGGCTCGATGGCTACACCTTC TRBD1 . TRBJ1-2 TRBV4-1
CASSLDPDFRGYTF . . . TRBJ1-2 TRBV11-2
CASSPQLRATNEKLFF TGTGCCAGCAGCCCACAGCTGAGGGCAACTAATGAAAAACTGTTTTTT . . TRBJ1-4 TRBV7-2
CASRGKGVTPRDTYNEQFF TGTGCCAGCAGGGGAAAGGGGGTTACCCCTCGGGATACCTACAATGAGCAGTTCTTC . . TRBJ2-1 TRBV14
CASSQNQGTEAFF TGTGCCAGCAGCCAGAACCAGGGCACTGAAGCTTTCTTT . . TRBJ1-1 TRBV7-9
CASSQDRGLRTDTQYF TGCGCCAGCAGCCAAGATCGAGGGCTGCGCACAGATACGCAGTATTTT . once TRBJ2-3 TRBV4-3
CSASGTISNEQFF TGCAGTGCTAGTGGGACAATCTCGAATGAGCAGTTCTTC . few TRBJ2-1 TRBV20-1
CASSLTGTRSRDEQYF TGTGCCAGCAGTTTAACCGGGACTAGAAGTCGCGACGAGCAGTACTTC TRBD2 . TRBJ2-7 TRBV6-6
CASSFSNEKLFF TGTGCCAGCAGCTTCTCTAATGAAAAACTGTTTTTT . . TRBJ1-4 TRBV7-2
CASSLGAEPGNTIYF TGTGCCAGCAGCTTAGGGGCCGAACCTGGAAACACCATATATTTT . . TRBJ1-3 TRBV7-3
CASSQRVLNSPLHF TGTGCCAGCAGCCAGAGGGTCTTGAATTCACCCCTCCACTTT . . TRBJ1-6 TRBV7-2
CASSLLAGGLTEAFF TGTGCCAGCAGCTTGTTAGCAGGGGGTCTTACTGAAGCTTTCTTT TRBD1 . TRBJ1-1 TRBV5-5
CATSDDGTPGEQYF TGTGCCACCAGTGATGATGGGACTCCAGGCGAGCAGTACTTC . . TRBJ2-7 TRBV24-1
CASSSTGTSEAFF TGTGCCAGCAGCTCGACAGGGACCTCTGAAGCTTTCTTT TRBD1 . TRBJ1-1 TRBV13
CASSPGTGVYEQYF TGTGCCAGTAGTCCGGGGACAGGTGTGTACGAGCAGTACTTC TRBD1 . TRBJ2-7 TRBV19
CASSLGRQGGNTIYF TGTGCCAGCAGCTTAGGCCGCCAGGGGGGAAACACCATATATTTT . . TRBJ1-3 TRBV7-2
CASSGQGVTNTGELFF TGTGCCAGCTCAGGACAGGGGGTGACCAACACCGGGGAGCTGTTTTTT TRBD1 . TRBJ2-2 TRBV18
CASSPRGTGENEQFF TGTGCCAGCTCACCGAGAGGGACAGGGGAAAATGAGCAGTTCTTC TRBD1 . TRBJ2-1 TRBV18
CASSRDRYNSPLHF TGTGCCAGCAGCCGGGACAGATATAATTCACCCCTCCACTTT TRBD1 . TRBJ1-6 TRBV27
CASSEISGGPPYEQYF TGTGCCAGTAGCGAGATCTCGGGAGGGCCACCCTACGAGCAGTACTTC TRBD2 . TRBJ2-7 TRBV19
CASSGQGRGNQPQHF TGTGCCAGCAGTGGACAGGGCAGGGGCAATCAGCCCCAGCATTTT TRBD1 . TRBJ1-5 TRBV2
CASSPRGFDSPLHF TGTGCCAGCAGTCCCCGGGGGTTCGATTCACCCCTCCACTTT . . TRBJ1-6 TRBV6-5
CASSLGPLAGDYEQYF TGTGCCAGCAGCTTAGGCCCCCTAGCGGGAGACTACGAGCAGTACTTC TRBD2 once TRBJ2-7 TRBV11-2
CASSLFRLDREYEQYF TGTGCCAGCAGTTTATTTAGACTGGACAGGGAATACGAGCAGTACTTC TRBD1 . TRBJ2-7 TRBV28
CATSDWTGPGTGELFF TGTGCCACCAGTGACTGGACAGGGCCGGGCACCGGGGAGCTGTTTTTT TRBD1 . TRBJ2-2 TRBV24-1
CATSDLRGNTQETQYF TGTGCCACCAGTGATTTGCGAGGGAATACTCAAGAGACCCAGTACTTC . . TRBJ2-5 TRBV24-1
CASTIRVGLDEQYF TGTGCCAGCACGATAAGGGTGGGACTAGACGAGCAGTACTTC TRBD2 . TRBJ2-7 TRBV28
CASSWGTVPISAEAFF TGCGCCAGCAGCTGGGGGACAGTGCCTATTTCGGCTGAAGCTTTCTTT TRBD1 . TRBJ1-1 TRBV5-1
CATGQGLYNEQFF TGTGCCACCGGACAGGGTCTTTACAATGAGCAGTTCTTC TRBD1 . TRBJ2-1 TRBV27
CASSAAGGPGNEQFF TGTGCCAGCAGCGCAGCGGGGGGGCCTGGCAATGAGCAGTTCTTC TRBD2 . TRBJ2-1 TRBV9
CATSRGGTEKTYEQYF TGTGCCACCAGCAGAGGGGGGACAGAAAAGACCTACGAGCAGTACTTC TRBD1 . TRBJ2-7 TRBV15